This T cell receptor beta chain stems from a study of blood T cell dynamics during melanoma immunotherapy. Germline V gene data show CDR1 as SGHDT and CDR2 as YYEEEE. V shed 4 bases and J 9 bases; nucleotides not matched to a gene: 16. The CDR3 loop spans 16 amino acids. Each bulk PBMC sample had roughly 0.35 ug DNA loaded. The repertoire was sequenced with immunoSEQ multiplex PCR; TCRdb's copy has only in-frame clones and lacks some. The profile covers 10,000 to 15,000 clones, with 85% to 90% appearing a single time and almost 4.5% taken by the ten largest. Documented time point: pre-treatment baseline. One draw preceded checkpoint blockade; another followed its first cycle at week 3. No patient had earlier systemic cancer treatment, concurrent immunosuppressants, or another active cancer.

The TCR sequence derives from a human donor with melanoma. The material sequenced was blood, taken from a patient treated with checkpoint blockade. V usage is TRBV5-6 and J usage is TRBJ2-1, with 7 bases identical to TRBD1. DNA of the CDR3: TGTGCCAGCAGCCGCTCGACAGGGACCCCTTACGTTGAGCAGTTCTTC. The encoded protein is CASSRSTGTPYVEQFF.